These 9 T cell receptor beta chains originate from one sample sequenced in a study of vaccination effects on CD4 cells after COVID-19. Data came from immunoSEQ multiplex PCR; TCRdb stores just in-frame clones and leaves some out. This sample has fewer than 35,000 clones, with approximately 60% found just once. Subsequent to a culture period of less than twelve days, CD4+ T cells were isolated. The antigens these receptors bind are not known. Source: CD4+ T cells from PBMCs cultured without peptide, taken before COVID-19 vaccination. The receptors come from a human donor who received a COVID-19 vaccine.

The chain joins TRBV15 to TRBJ1-3; D gene uncertain. The ends were cut back, 4 bases at V and 4 bases at J, with 11 bases in the middle. The length of the CDR3 is 14 residues. In germline, CDR1 is LNHNV, CDR2 YYDKDF (reference sequence). The CDR3 DNA sequence: TGTGCCACCAGCACAACGGGCAGGGGAAACACCATATATTTT. This encodes CATSTTGRGNTIYF.

This chain links TRBV2 with TRBJ1-1; D perhaps matches TRBD1 (6 bases). Trimming took off 6 bases at V and 7 bases at J, with 9 bases between the two ends. Germline V gene sequence: CDR1 SNHLY, CDR2 FYNNEI. The length of the CDR3 is 11 residues. The CDR3 loop reads CASRDSNEAFF. The CDR3 DNA sequence: TGTGCCAGCAGGGACAGCAATGAAGCTTTCTTT. Together with reference TRBV2 and TRBJ1-1, the CDR3 gives the full variable domain: EPEVTQTPSHQVTQMGQEVILRCVPISNHLYFYWYRQILGQKVEFLVSFYNNEISEKSEIFDDQFSVERPDGSNFTLKIRSTKLEDSAMYFCASRDSNEAFFGQGTRLTVV.

This chain links TRBV14 with TRBJ1-6; D is uncertain. The V gene's germline CDR1 is SGHDN and CDR2 FVKESK. CDR3 length: 13 amino acids. Trimming took off 4 bases at V and 7 bases at J, with 8 bases between the two ends. CDR3 sequence reads: CASSPRTNSPLHF. The DNA for the CDR3 is TGTGCCAGCAGCCCTAGGACCAATTCACCCCTCCACTTT.

The V call is TRBV27, the J call TRBJ1-5, with D possibly TRBD1 on 5 matching bases. Germline V gene data show CDR1 as MNHEY and CDR2 as SMNVEV (reference sequence). Between the trimmed V and J ends, which lost 6 bases and 9 bases, there was a span of 15 bases. The CDR3 length is 13 residues. This CDR3 reads CASSRDALRPQHF. CDR3 coding DNA: TGTGCCAGCAGCCGGGACGCACTGCGGCCCCAGCATTTT.

The chain couples TRBV5-6 to TRBJ1-3; D is perhaps TRBD1 (5 bases). CDR3 length: 13 amino acids. V was clipped by 1 base and J by 4 bases, with 6 bases between them. Germline CDR1 SGHDT, CDR2 YYEEEE. CDR3 nucleotide sequence: TGTGCCAGCAGCTTGTGGGGCGGAAACACCATATATTTT. Translated: CASSLWGGNTIYF.

The chain is built from TRBV25-1 and TRBJ2-3, with a possible D match to TRBD2 (6 bases). Between the trimmed V and J ends, which lost 7 bases and 2 bases, there was a span of 19 bases. Germline CDR1 MGHDK, CDR2 SYGVNS. The CDR3 is made up of 16 amino acids. This chain's CDR3 is CASTPLEGWATDTQYF. CDR3 in DNA: TGTGCCAGCACCCCCCTGGAGGGGTGGGCCACAGATACGCAGTATTTT.

This chain uses TRBV9 with TRBJ1-1; D ambiguous. Germline V gene lookup returns CDR1 SGDLS and CDR2 YYNGEE. With 0 bases removed from V and 1 base from J, the gap between germline ends came to 4 bases. This CDR3 is built from 13 residues. This CDR3 is CASSVVPNTEAFF. CDR3 coding DNA: TGTGCCAGCAGCGTAGTCCCGAACACTGAAGCTTTCTTT.

This clone is labeled as medium-sized (0.01 to 0.1%). The rearrangement joins TRBV19 to TRBJ1-6; 8 bases match TRBD1. Germline lookup yields CDR1 LNHDA and CDR2 SQIVND (reference sequence). The junction had 5 bases not matched to a gene; V was cut back by 1 base and J by 12 bases. The CDR3 spans 14 residues. The CDR3 DNA reads as TGTGCCAGTAGTATAGGGCAGGGGGCCGAACCCCTCCACTTT. Residues: CASSIGQGAEPLHF.

The chain combines TRBV5-1 with TRBJ2-7; D is ambiguous. This CDR3 is 15 amino acids long. V was shortened by 2 bases and J by 0 bases, with 12 bases between the two germline ends. CDR1 and CDR2 (germline): SGHRS, YFSETQ. The CDR3 loop is CASSFNAISSYEQYF. The CDR3 region has the DNA TGCGCCAGCAGCTTTAACGCTATCAGCTCCTACGAGCAGTACTTC.